This TCR beta chain was captured by sequencing in a study of cytomegalovirus exposure and HLA in healthy donors. Findings and limits, study-wide: Some highly shared sequence variants likely arose as a pipeline artifact. Later on, an analysis tied under 20,000 TCR beta sequences to HLA alleles at 0.05 false discovery rate.

This PCR relied on a set of 60 Vbeta primers and 13 Jbeta primers. TCRdb's copy holds only in-frame clones and misses some; the assay was immunoSEQ multiplex PCR. Of some 170,000 clones listed, 78% are singletons. With V trimmed by 4 bases and J by 5 bases, 5 bases remained unmatched. Germline CDR1 SQVTM, CDR2 ANQGSEA. CDR3 length: 13 residues. There are a few counts of this clone. Its antigen remains unknown. Though probably carrying unrecorded immune exposures, donors were nominally healthy at sampling. This sequence joins TRBV29-1 and TRBJ2-5; 9 nucleotides match TRBD1. This clonotype was sampled from a female donor in good health and CMV-seronegative. Sequencing was performed on PBMCs. The chain's CDR3 is CSVGTGDFETQYF. The CDR3 DNA follows: TGCAGCGTTGGGACAGGGGATTTCGAGACCCAGTACTTC.